The present TCR beta chain was sequenced within a study of PD-1 blockade in classical Hodgkin lymphoma. Profiled with immunoSEQ multiplex PCR; TCRdb holds only in-frame clones, not every one. The sample holds some 64,000 clones; approximately 90% are singletons and the top ten take approximately 13%. CDR1 and CDR2 (germline): SGHAT, FQNNGV. V was pared by 3 bases and J by 0 bases, with 15 bases between. The CDR3 runs to 16 residues. Following autologous stem cell transplantation, relapse occurred in every patient, and exposure to brentuximab vedotin varied. Source: peripheral blood mononuclear cells (PBMCs), taken at baseline. The chain uses TRBV11-2 and TRBJ2-7; no firm D call. This TCR came from a human donor with classical Hodgkin lymphoma. CDR3 loop: CASSFPARSSSYEQYF. DNA for the CDR3: TGTGCCAGCAGCTTTCCGGCCCGTTCAAGCTCCTACGAGCAGTACTTC.